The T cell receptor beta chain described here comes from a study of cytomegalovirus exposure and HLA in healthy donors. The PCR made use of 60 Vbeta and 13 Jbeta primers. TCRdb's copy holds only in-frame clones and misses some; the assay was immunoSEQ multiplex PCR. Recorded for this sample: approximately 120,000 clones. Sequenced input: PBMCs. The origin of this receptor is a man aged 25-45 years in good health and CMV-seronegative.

CDR3 nucleotide sequence: TGTGCCAGCAGCCAAGCTTTAACGGGTAACACTGAAGCTTTCTTT. Translated, it gives CASSQALTGNTEAFF. The chain uses TRBV14 and TRBJ1-1; D not certain. The CDR3 is 15 residues long. The germline CDR1 and CDR2 sequences are SGHDN and FVKESK. V was trimmed by 1 base and J by 2 bases, leaving 11 bases between them.